This T cell receptor (beta chain) was captured in a study of shared clonotypes between healthy human individuals. Study at large: Donors, aged 18 to 49, were a couple of women and three men.

Study-wide findings and caveats: The sharing of 4.5% to 5.5% of naive CD4 clonotypes was seen across a handful of donors.

Method: immunoSEQ multiplex PCR; TCRdb's copy keeps in-frame clones and lacks some. This sample has 1.6 million or so clones, with around 98.5% found just once. Per the germline V gene, CDR1 is LNHDA and CDR2 is SQIVND (reference sequence). The CDR3 has 13 residues. V was trimmed by 7 bases and J by 4 bases, leaving 13 bases between them. A word on this clone: The antigen remains undetermined.

The specimen sequenced was naive CD4+ T cells sorted from blood. This sample's subset: CD45RA+ positively selected. This receptor was identified in a man aged 25-45 years in good health. This chain links TRBV19 with TRBJ1-2; a weak D match, TRBD1 (5 bases). The CDR3 DNA follows: TGTGCCAGTACAGGACACGACGGCTATGGCTACACCTTC. As protein: CASTGHDGYGYTF.